This T cell receptor (beta chain) was identified in a study of blood T cell repertoires in COVID-19. On the study more broadly: There were acute and convalescent COVID-19 samples, and they came from the United States, Italy and Spain.

While infection was still active, Seattle patients were enrolled and then followed longitudinally. This CDR3 is 19 amino acids long. Trimming took 3 bases from V and 0 from J, leaving 21 bases between them. Germline V gene lookup returns CDR1 LNHDA and CDR2 SQIVND (reference sequence). Per the original data handling: Estimated nucleated cell counts came from reference gene primer amplification. Sequenced by immunoSEQ multiplex PCR; TCRdb stores in-frame clones only, minus some. V, J and clone size are taken as reported in that table, and D and trimming were inferred from the DNA itself. The sample lists approximately 50,000 clones; 82% were seen once.

The clonotype was recovered from a man aged 80 or over with COVID-19, enrolled during active disease. The J gene is TRBJ1-3, the V gene TRBV19, with D maybe TRBD1 (5 bases). Sequencing was carried out using peripheral blood. CDR3 protein: CASSITPRKRDCSGNTIYF. DNA of the CDR3: TGTGCCAGTAGTATTACCCCCAGGAAAAGGGACTGCTCTGGAAACACCATATATTTT.